The 12 T cell receptor beta chains in this list originate from one sample, sequenced in a study of cytomegalovirus exposure and HLA in healthy donors (dated by TCRdb to 2015 to 2018). The library came from the immunoSEQ multiplex PCR assay. For the multiplex PCR, a mixture combining 60 forward primers for TCR Vbeta segments and 13 reverse primers for TCR Jbeta segments was used. TCRdb took over this immuneACCESS table, retaining in-frame rearrangements with V and J assigned. Such tables are incomplete; in checked studies, under half of the missing clones stem from an unresolved V gene, and the remainder is unexplained. This sample lists under 200,000 clones; 82% were detected once. The ten largest make up 1.5% of the sample. What was sequenced was PBMCs. The source of these receptors is a male donor in good health and CMV-seronegative.

Only one count was recorded for this clone. The V and J genes are TRBV7-2 and TRBJ1-2; 7 nucleotides match TRBD1. The CDR3 length is 15 residues. The germline CDR1 and CDR2 sequences are SGHTA and FQGNSA. J gave up 4 bases and V 0 bases, and 5 bases lay outside the gene matches. CDR3 loop: CASSLAGTDTYGYTF. The CDR3 DNA sequence: TGTGCCAGCAGCTTAGCCGGGACAGATACCTATGGCTACACCTTC. Full variable domain (rest looked up from reference TRBV7-2 and TRBJ1-2): GAGVSQSPSNKVTEKGKDVELRCDPISGHTALYWYRQSLGQGLEFLIYFQGNSAPDKSGLPSDRFSAERTGGSVSTLTIQRTQQEDSAVYLCASSLAGTDTYGYTFGSGTRLTVV.

This chain joins TRBV6-5 and TRBJ2-7; 9 bases match TRBD1. Germline trimming cut 5 bases from V and 2 bases from J; bases unmatched to any gene: 7. The CDR3 length is 15 residues. From germline, CDR1 is MNHEY and CDR2 SVGAGI. In nucleotides, the CDR3 is TGTGCCAGCAGTCCCGGGACAGGGATACCCTACGAGCAGTACTTC. This codes for CASSPGTGIPYEQYF.

This chain connects TRBV18 to TRBJ2-2; possibly TRBD2 for D (5 bases). CDR1 KGHSH and CDR2 LQKENI come from the germline V gene. Trimming stripped 1 base from V and 1 base from J, with 13 bases between. There are 17 residues in the CDR3. Written as DNA, the CDR3 is TGTGCCAGCTCACCACTTGGTACCGGGATGAACACCGGGGAGCTGTTTTTT. This gives the protein CASSPLGTGMNTGELFF.

The chain couples TRBV18 to TRBJ2-7; possible D gene TRBD2, 7 bases. Trimming took off 2 bases at V and 4 bases at J, with 15 bases between the two ends. CDR3 length: 15 amino acids. Germline lookup yields CDR1 KGHSH and CDR2 LQKENI. The DNA of the CDR3 is TGTGCCAGCTCACCAGGGGGGGGCCCCCCGTACGAGCAGTACTTC. Its translation is CASSPGGGPPYEQYF.

This clone was seen only a few times. The chain joins TRBV18 to TRBJ2-7; 9 positions agree with TRBD1. CDR1 and CDR2 (germline): KGHSH, LQKENI. The CDR3 consists of 15 residues. Losses at the gene ends were 0 bases for V and 7 bases for J; bases not matched to a gene: 7. The CDR3 coding sequence is TGTGCCAGCTCACCACCGGGACAGGGTGGTTGGGAGCAGTACTTC. It yields the protein CASSPPGQGGWEQYF.

The V call is TRBV30, the J call TRBJ1-6; D is uncertain. The V and J ends lost 0 bases and 6 bases respectively, with 12 bases between them. The CDR3 length is 15 residues. CDR1 and CDR2 from the germline V gene are GTSNPN and SVGIG (reference sequence). CDR3 sequence (DNA): TGTGCCTGGAGTGTACGCCCGGGGAGTAATTCACCCCTCCACTTT. Amino acids: CAWSVRPGSNSPLHF.

The genes are TRBV9 and TRBJ1-2; TRBD1 matches at 8 bases. The CDR3 is 16 residues long. CDR1 and CDR2 (germline): SGDLS, YYNGEE. V gave up 4 bases and J gave up 3 bases; unmatched junction bases: 11. The CDR3 bases are TGTGCCAGCAGCCCGACAGGGGTCAAGCTCTACTATGGCTACACCTTC. Its protein is CASSPTGVKLYYGYTF.

This sequence joins TRBV29-1 and TRBJ2-7; D might be TRBD2 (5 bases). CDR1 and CDR2 from the germline V gene are SQVTM and ANQGSEA. With 3 bases removed from V and 3 bases from J, the gap between germline ends came to 6 bases. The CDR3 contains 11 residues. CDR3 DNA sequence: TGCAGCGTTGATGAGGGCTACGAGCAGTACTTC. The encoded protein is CSVDEGYEQYF.

The chain employs TRBV7-9 and TRBJ2-1, with TRBD1 matching 10 bases. The J segment lost 7 bases and the V segment lost 4 bases, leaving 4 bases of the junction unmatched. The germline V gene has CDR1 SEHNR and CDR2 FQNEAQ (reference sequence). There are 14 residues in the CDR3. The CDR3 loop reads CASSWGQGRNEQFF. CDR3 coding DNA: TGTGCCAGCAGCTGGGGACAGGGGAGGAATGAGCAGTTCTTC.

About this clone: Other DNA sequences from this sample encode an identical CDR3 as well. V usage is TRBV6-5 and J usage is TRBJ1-1; D call uncertain. The germline CDR1 and CDR2 sequences are MNHEY and SVGAGI. Trimming cost V 0 bases and J 1 base, with 6 bases left between them. CDR3 length: 14 amino acids. Written as DNA, the CDR3 is TGTGCCAGCAGTTACTCCCAATCGAACACTGAAGCTTTCTTT. It yields the protein CASSYSQSNTEAFF.

This CDR3 is CASSVELNNEQFF. CDR3 coding DNA: TGTGCCAGCAGTGTCGAGCTAAACAATGAGCAGTTCTTC. V and J are TRBV2 and TRBJ2-1; D is undetermined. Per germline, CDR1 SNHLY and CDR2 FYNNEI. The V and J ends lost 4 bases and 5 bases respectively, with 9 bases between them. CDR3 length equals 13 residues. Looking up the rest from reference TRBV2 and TRBJ2-1 gives the full variable domain: EPEVTQTPSHQVTQMGQEVILRCVPISNHLYFYWYRQILGQKVEFLVSFYNNEISEKSEIFDDQFSVERPDGSNFTLKIRSTKLEDSAMYFCASSVELNNEQFFGPGTRLTVL.

The chain uses TRBV29-1 and TRBJ1-1; D is undetermined. The length of the CDR3 is 16 residues. Between the trimmed V and J ends, which lost 5 bases and 0 bases, there was a span of 19 bases. Germline CDR1 is SQVTM and CDR2 is ANQGSEA. CDR3 nucleotide sequence: TGCAGCGTTTTGCTAGGTCGGTCGGTTATGAACACTGAAGCTTTCTTT. This gives the protein CSVLLGRSVMNTEAFF.